The 17 T cell receptor beta chains in this list originate from one sample, sequenced in a study of response to subunit inactivated influenza vaccine. One entry per CDR3 protein results from TCRdb running MiXCR on the RT-PCR reads. The sample carries around 200,000 distinct CDR3 sequences, about a tenth recorded once. The sequencing here drew on non-naive T cells sorted from PBMCs, taken on the day of vaccination. The receptors shown here come from a man in his forties or fifties who received an inactivated influenza vaccine.

This clonotype has only a few counts. The chain recombines TRBV7-2 with TRBJ2-1; 7 nucleotides align to TRBD2. Germline-derived CDR1 and CDR2 are SGHTA and FQGNSA. This CDR3 spans 13 amino acids. Trimming removed 6 bases from V and 8 bases from J; junction bases left unmatched: 7. CDR3 nucleotide sequence: TGTGCCAGCAGGCTAGCGGCTACGGATGAGCAGTTCTTC. This encodes CASRLAATDEQFF.

V is TRBV9 and J is TRBJ2-2; D tentatively fits TRBD1 or TRBD2 (5 bases each). V lost 0 bases to trimming and J lost 4 bases, with 13 bases between them. The CDR3 is 16 amino acids. Germline CDR1 SGDLS, CDR2 YYNGEE. CDR3 residues: CASSVAPGRRTGELFF. DNA of the CDR3: TGTGCCAGCAGCGTAGCACCGGGACGACGCACCGGGGAGCTGTTTTTT.

On this clonotype: The DNA is omitted, as the CDR3 cannot be located on it reliably, and the CDR3 follows TCRdb's listing. This chain uses TRBV4-2 with TRBJ2-3; the D call in the table, TRBD1, was not verified against the DNA. Germline loops: CDR1 LGHNA, CDR2 YNFKEQ. From its first to its last residue, the CDR3 has 13 amino acids. CDR3 protein: CASSQVAGGTKYF.

The rearrangement uses TRBV7-2 and TRBJ2-1; no firm D call. Germline V gives CDR1 SGHTA, CDR2 FQGNSA. The ends were cut back, 11 bases at V and 4 bases at J, with 9 bases in the middle. The CDR3 covers 11 residues. The CDR3: CASGGYNEQFF. The CDR3 DNA sequence: TGTGCCTCGGGCGGATACAATGAGCAGTTCTTC.

This clonotype has at least ten counts. The V and J genes are TRBV20-1 and TRBJ1-5, with a possible D match to TRBD1 (6 bases). V lost 5 bases to trimming and J lost 1 base, with 12 bases between them. This CDR3 has 14 residues. Per the germline V gene, CDR1 is DFQATT and CDR2 is SNEGSKA (reference sequence). CDR3 region: CSADARGSNQPQHF. DNA for the CDR3: TGCAGTGCTGACGCCAGGGGAAGCAATCAGCCCCAGCATTTT.

The chain recombines TRBV6-2 or TRBV6-3 with TRBJ2-5, with D perhaps matching TRBD1 (8 bases). V was shortened by 6 bases and J by 3 bases, with 23 bases between the two germline ends. This CDR3 is 17 amino acids long. CDR1 and CDR2 (germline): MNHEY, SVGEGT. CDR3 protein: CASSYRSRTGREETQYF. The CDR3 DNA sequence: TGTGCCAGCAGCTATCGATCTCGGACAGGGAGGGAAGAGACCCAGTACTTC.

The table lists this clonotype with many counts. The V gene is TRBV9, the J gene TRBJ2-5, with 8 positions matching TRBD1. The CDR3 contains 17 residues. Germline loops: CDR1 SGDLS, CDR2 YYNGEE. The V gene end was trimmed by 3 bases and the J gene end by 1 base; junction bases not matched to a gene: 11. This CDR3 is CASSAGHRQGFQETQYF. In nucleotides, the CDR3 is TGTGCCAGCAGCGCAGGCCACCGACAGGGGTTCCAAGAGACCCAGTACTTC.

This clonotype came up a few times. The rearrangement links TRBV3-1 to TRBJ1-4, with 9 nucleotides matching TRBD1. The CDR3 covers 16 residues. CDR1 and CDR2 (germline): LGHDT, YNNKEL (reference sequence). The ends lost 3 bases at V and 7 bases at J; junction bases unmatched: 9. In DNA form, the CDR3 reads TGTGCCAGCAGCCACCTGGGACAGGGATTTGGTGAAAAACTGTTTTTT. This codes for CASSHLGQGFGEKLFF. Filled out from reference TRBV3-1 and TRBJ1-4, the complete variable domain reads DTAVSQTPKYLVTQMGNDKSIKCEQNLGHDTMYWYKQDSKKFLKIMFSYNNKELIINETVPNRFSPKSPDKAHLNLHINSLELGDSAVYFCASSHLGQGFGEKLFFGSGTQLSVL.

This clonotype appeared many times. The rearrangement uses TRBV4-3 and TRBJ1-6; 9 positions match TRBD1. Germline-derived CDR1 and CDR2 are LGHNA and YSLEER. V lost 3 bases to trimming and J lost 8 bases; unmatched junction nucleotides: 8. The CDR3 has 16 residues. The CDR3 reads CASSQARRQGDSPLHF. Written as DNA, the CDR3 is TGCGCCAGCAGCCAGGCCCGGAGACAGGGGGATTCACCCCTCCACTTT.

This clonotype has just a few counts. This rearrangement joins TRBV3-1 to TRBJ1-1; D call uncertain. Germline V gene lookup returns CDR1 LGHDT and CDR2 YNNKEL (reference sequence). The CDR3 is 12 amino acids. Trimming took 2 bases from V and 3 from J, leaving 4 bases between them. The DNA for the CDR3 is TGTGCCAGCAGCCAACCGTACACTGAAGCTTTCTTT. Translating it yields CASSQPYTEAFF.

This chain connects TRBV12-5 to TRBJ2-3; D is possibly TRBD2 (6 bases). Trimming took off 3 bases at V and 0 bases at J, with 13 bases between the two ends. The CDR3 runs to 16 residues. Germline CDR1 is LGHNT and CDR2 is FRNRAP. CDR3 in DNA: TGTGCTAGTGGTTTAATCCGGGAGCGTAGCACAGATACGCAGTATTTT. Encoded protein: CASGLIRERSTDTQYF.

The sample holds a few counts of this clonotype. This chain joins TRBV6-2 or TRBV6-3 and TRBJ2-2; 12 bases fit TRBD2. The CDR3 contains 17 residues. V was pared by 2 bases and J by 3 bases, with 4 bases of the junction left unmatched. Looked up from germline, CDR1 is MNHEY and CDR2 is SVGEGT. Here the CDR3 reads CASSYPSGRADTGELFF. DNA of the CDR3: TGTGCCAGCAGTTACCCTAGCGGGAGGGCCGACACCGGGGAGCTGTTTTTT.

This clonotype has just a few counts. The rearrangement uses TRBV29-1 and TRBJ1-4, with 7 bases lining up with TRBD1. Germline CDR1 reads SQVTM; CDR2 reads ANQGSEA. The CDR3 sequence is 15 residues long. V gave up 6 bases and J gave up 4 bases; unmatched junction bases: 11. CDR3 amino acids: CSVKRGTDHNEKLFF. CDR3 sequence (DNA): TGCAGCGTCAAACGGGGGACAGACCATAATGAAAAACTGTTTTTT. The full variable domain, its missing parts supplied by reference TRBV29-1 and TRBJ1-4, is SAVISQKPSRDICQRGTSLTIQCQVDSQVTMMFWYRQQPGQSLTLIATANQGSEATYESGFVIDKFPISRPNLTFSTLTVSNMSPEDSSIYLCSVKRGTDHNEKLFFGSGTQLSVL.

This clonotype was recorded many times. The V and J genes are TRBV12-3 or TRBV12-4 and TRBJ1-6; the D is unclear. Deletions cut 3 bases from V and 6 bases from J, with 9 bases between. The CDR3 is 14 residues long. The DNA for the CDR3 is TGTGCCAGCAGTTTTAGCGAGTTTAATTCACCCCTCCACTTT. The encoded protein is CASSFSEFNSPLHF.

The chain recombines TRBV14 with TRBJ2-5, with D perhaps matching TRBD1 (6 bases). V was clipped by 4 bases and J by 5 bases, with 17 bases between them. Germline V gene data show CDR1 as SGHDN and CDR2 as FVKESK. The CDR3 spans 15 residues. The CDR3: CASSRWTGGVETQYF. The CDR3 DNA follows: TGTGCCAGCAGCCGCTGGACTGGGGGCGTGGAGACCCAGTACTTC.

This clonotype was detected a few times. The chain uses TRBV14 and TRBJ2-7, with D hard to call. Germline values: CDR1 SGHDN, CDR2 FVKESK. The CDR3 is 15 amino acids. V was pared by 1 base and J by 3 bases, with 13 bases between. Here the CDR3 reads CASSQGSLAGYEQYF. CDR3 in DNA: TGTGCCAGCAGCCAAGGGAGTCTTGCAGGCTACGAGCAGTACTTC.

Many counts were recorded for this clonotype. The rearrangement joins TRBV7-2 to TRBJ2-1; D is possibly TRBD1 (6 bases). The germline gives CDR1 SGHTA, CDR2 FQGNSA. The germline V and J ends were trimmed by 1 base and 6 bases, with 7 bases remaining between them. This CDR3 has 13 amino acids. In nucleotides, the CDR3 is TGTGCCAGCAGCTTAGGACAGGTCAATGAGCAGTTCTTC. It specifies CASSLGQVNEQFF.